One sample yielded the 24 T cell receptor beta chains listed below, sequenced in a study of CD8 T cells in ankylosing spondylitis. TCRdb recomputed calls from the 5' RACE reads with MiXCR, one row per CDR3 protein. The repertoire holds 150,000 to 200,000 distinct CDR3 sequences, roughly 18% seen once, with approximately 4.3% in the top ten. Sequencing was performed on blood, either unsorted or a sorted T cell fraction (not recorded which). These receptors were collected from a male donor under 35 with ankylosing spondylitis or in good health (not recorded which).

This clonotype has a count of ten or more. The chain carries TRBV7-3 and TRBJ2-7, with D perhaps matching TRBD2 (6 bases). In germline, CDR1 is SGHTA, CDR2 FQGTGA. Trimming removed 1 base from V and 0 bases from J, with 10 bases in between. The CDR3 contains 15 residues. CDR3 loop: CASSLNADYSYEQYF. DNA of the CDR3: TGTGCCAGCAGCTTAAACGCGGACTACTCCTACGAGCAGTACTTC.

This clonotype was seen at least ten times. The chain joins TRBV25-1 to TRBJ1-4; D perhaps matches TRBD1 (6 bases). Germline CDR1 and CDR2: MGHDK and SYGVNS. With 9 bases removed from V and 0 bases from J, the gap between germline ends came to 14 bases. This CDR3 is 15 amino acids long. As DNA, the CDR3 is TGTGCCAGTCGACAATCAGGGGCAACTAATGAAAAACTGTTTTTT. Translated, it gives CASRQSGATNEKLFF.

In this sample, this clonotype turned up many times. In DNA form, the CDR3 reads TGTGCCAGCAGTTACCGCTCGGGAGGACTATACGAGCAGTACTTC. This encodes CASSYRSGGLYEQYF. The rearrangement links TRBV6-5 to TRBJ2-7; TRBD2 agrees at 7 bases. From germline, CDR1 is MNHEY and CDR2 SVGAGI. With 2 bases clipped from V and 4 bases from J, the junction kept 8 bases outside the gene matches. The CDR3 extends over 15 amino acids.

This clonotype was seen at least ten times. V is TRBV27 and J is TRBJ1-1; 8 bases line up with TRBD1. CDR3 length: 15 amino acids. Germline CDR1 and CDR2: MNHEY and SMNVEV (reference sequence). The V gene end was trimmed by 5 bases and the J gene end by 0 bases; junction bases not matched to a gene: 5. The CDR3 loop is CASSPWTGLNTEAFF. The CDR3 nucleotides are TGTGCCAGCAGTCCATGGACAGGGCTGAACACTGAAGCTTTCTTT.

In its sample, this clonotype was seen many times. The J gene is TRBJ1-4, the V gene TRBV5-1, with D possibly TRBD1 on 5 matching bases. V shed 4 bases and J shed 5 bases, with 15 bases lying between them. The germline gives CDR1 SGHRS, CDR2 YFSETQ. The CDR3 spans 15 residues. CDR3 sequence reads: CASSHFGQQNEKLFF. In DNA, the CDR3 is TGCGCCAGCAGCCATTTCGGACAACAAAATGAAAAACTGTTTTTT.

This clonotype appeared many times. The chain recombines TRBV2 with TRBJ2-2; 7 bases are shared with TRBD2. J gave up 6 bases and V 5 bases, and 12 bases lay outside the gene matches. Germline loops: CDR1 SNHLY, CDR2 FYNNEI. This CDR3 comprises 16 residues. In DNA, the CDR3 is TGTGCCAGCAGTCTGGATCGTCAACTAGCGTCCGGGGAGCTGTTTTTT. Translated: CASSLDRQLASGELFF.

The chain has TRBV24-1 and TRBJ2-5; 12 bases match TRBD1. The CDR3 totals 15 residues. After removal of 6 bases from V and 4 bases from J, the junction contained 5 bases not matched to a gene. CDR1 and CDR2 (germline): KGHDR, SFDVKD. CDR3: CATSFRDRGRETQYF. Here the CDR3 DNA reads TGTGCCACCAGTTTCCGGGACAGGGGGCGAGAGACCCAGTACTTC.

This clonotype was seen ten or more times. The V gene is TRBV14, the J gene TRBJ2-1, with 9 bases that match TRBD2. The CDR3 is 16 amino acids. J was trimmed by 12 bases and V by 0 bases; bases with no gene match: 12. From germline, CDR1 is SGHDN and CDR2 FVKESK. CDR3 sequence: CASSQDGREGNFAQFF. The CDR3, as DNA: TGTGCCAGCAGCCAAGATGGGCGGGAGGGGAATTTTGCGCAGTTCTTC.

V usage is TRBV20-1 and J usage is TRBJ2-1, with D tentatively TRBD1 or TRBD2 (5 bases each). In germline, CDR1 is DFQATT, CDR2 SNEGSKA (reference sequence). This CDR3 spans 14 amino acids. V was shortened by 6 bases and J by 8 bases, with 20 bases between the two germline ends. In DNA, the CDR3 is TGCAGTGCGAGGGACCGAAAGGGATTCCATGAGCAGTTCTTC. It encodes CSARDRKGFHEQFF.

This clonotype was counted many times. The chain recombines TRBV24-1 with TRBJ2-3, with TRBD1 matching 11 bases. The V gene's germline CDR1 is KGHDR and CDR2 SFDVKD. This CDR3 region has 13 residues. The ends lost 12 bases at V and 6 bases at J; junction bases unmatched: 7. In nucleotides, the CDR3 is TGTGCCGTCGGACAGGGGGCCAGGGATACGCAGTATTTT. Translation: CAVGQGARDTQYF.

This chain links TRBV7-9 with TRBJ2-1, with unresolved D. This CDR3 has 12 amino acids. Between the trimmed V and J ends, which lost 5 bases and 5 bases, there was a span of 7 bases. CDR1 is SEHNR, CDR2 FQNEAQ, per germline (reference sequence). For the CDR3, the DNA is TGTGCCAGCAGCCCCATCAACAATGAGCAGTTCTTC. This codes for CASSPINNEQFF.

This clonotype was detected ten times or more. V and J are TRBV10-3 and TRBJ2-5; tentatively, D is TRBD2 (6 bases). This CDR3 region has 13 residues. V lost 8 bases to trimming and J lost 2 bases, with 12 bases between them. Looked up from germline, CDR1 is ENHRY and CDR2 is SYGVKD. Written as DNA, the CDR3 is TGTGCCATCGGGGGGTCGCTTCAAGAGACCCAGTACTTC. As protein: CAIGGSLQETQYF.

This sequence joins TRBV7-6 and TRBJ2-1; D unclear. The CDR3 loop spans 12 amino acids. Germline CDR1 SGHVS, CDR2 FNYEAQ. Trimming left V 6 bases short and J 6 bases short, with 9 bases between. This CDR3 reads CASSPNLNEQFF. The CDR3 region has the DNA TGTGCCAGCAGTCCTAACCTCAATGAGCAGTTCTTC.

This clonotype was detected a few times. The chain has TRBV18 and TRBJ2-7; 7 bases map to TRBD1. Germline CDR1 KGHSH, CDR2 LQKENI. This CDR3 has 13 amino acids. The V segment lost 5 bases and the J segment 5 bases; nucleotides outside the gene matches: 6. This CDR3 reads CASSSTGINEQYV. The CDR3 DNA follows: TGTGCCAGCTCATCGACAGGGATCAACGAGCAGTACGTC.

This clonotype was detected ten times or more. The CDR3 DNA follows: TGCAGTGCTAGAGCCGGGGGGGAGGCCACTGAAGCTTTCTTT. This encodes CSARAGGEATEAFF. The chain links TRBV20-1 to TRBJ1-1, with D maybe TRBD1 (5 bases). This CDR3 has 14 amino acids. Germline lookup yields CDR1 DFQATT and CDR2 SNEGSKA (reference sequence). Trimming cost V 1 base and J 4 bases, with 13 bases left between them.

The sample holds many counts of this clonotype. This chain connects TRBV20-1 to TRBJ2-5; either TRBD1 or TRBD2 may supply D (6 bases each). Trimming stripped 1 base from V and 6 bases from J, with 15 bases between. CDR3 size: 14 residues. The germline CDR1 and CDR2 sequences are DFQATT and SNEGSKA (reference sequence). CDR3 amino acids: CSARAYRGTKTQYF. The CDR3, as DNA: TGCAGTGCTAGAGCGTATCGGGGGACAAAGACCCAGTACTTC.

The chain employs TRBV19 and TRBJ2-1, with unresolved D. V gave up 3 bases and J gave up 9 bases, with 18 bases separating them. The CDR3 is 15 residues long. The germline gives CDR1 LNHDA, CDR2 SQIVND (reference sequence). DNA for the CDR3: TGTGCCAGTAGTATGTGGACCCCACCCTCAGGTGAGCAGTTCTTC. It encodes CASSMWTPPSGEQFF.

The chain carries TRBV18 and TRBJ2-5; 7 bases are shared with TRBD1. Trimming cost V 2 bases and J 4 bases; bases outside gene matches: 4. Germline V gene sequence: CDR1 KGHSH, CDR2 LQKENI. This CDR3 has 14 amino acids. In nucleotides, the CDR3 is TGTGCCAGCTCACCAAGACAGGGACGAGAGACCCAGTACTTC. Amino acids: CASSPRQGRETQYF. Filled out from reference TRBV18 and TRBJ2-5, the complete variable domain reads NAGVMQNPRHLVRRRGQEARLRCSPMKGHSHVYWYRQLPEEGLKFMVYLQKENIIDESGMPKERFSAEFPKEGPSILRIQQVVRGDSAAYFCASSPRQGRETQYFGPGTRLLVL.

This clonotype was observed many times. Mismatch with germline at one junction end may stem from a read error. V gene TRBV15 combines with J gene TRBJ1-1, with unresolved D. This CDR3 is 14 amino acids long. Germline V gene lookup returns CDR1 LNHNV and CDR2 YYDKDF (reference sequence). CDR3 protein: CATSRVLKGSEAFF. CDR3 bases: TGTGCCACCAGCAGAGTTTTGAAGGGATCTGAAGCCTTCTTT.

This chain uses TRBV29-1 with TRBJ2-5, with D perhaps being TRBD1 or TRBD2 (5 bases each). The V end lost 6 bases, the J end lost 1 base, and 15 bases lay between the germline ends. This CDR3 has 14 amino acids. Germline V lookup: CDR1 SQVTM, CDR2 ANQGSEA. The CDR3 is CSVRGRLSQETQYF. Written as DNA, the CDR3 is TGCAGCGTGAGGGGCCGCCTCTCCCAAGAGACCCAGTACTTC.

The chain combines TRBV12-3 or TRBV12-4 with TRBJ1-1, with 9 bases lining up with TRBD1. The CDR3 is 12 amino acids. The V and J ends lost 4 bases and 7 bases, in that order; junction bases with no gene match: 1. The CDR3 nucleotides are TGTGCCAGCAGTTCGGACAGGGGTGAAGCTTTCTTT. It specifies CASSSDRGEAFF.

This clonotype was found many times. The rearrangement links TRBV12-3 or TRBV12-4 to TRBJ2-4, with 9 nucleotides matching TRBD1. The V and J ends lost 6 bases and 5 bases, in that order; junction bases with no gene match: 5. The CDR3 loop spans 14 amino acids. The CDR3 here is CASSLDRGENIQYF. CDR3 bases: TGTGCCAGCAGCCTGGACAGGGGTGAAAACATTCAGTACTTC.

This clonotype was seen many times. This chain links TRBV30 with TRBJ1-4, with D unresolved. V was shortened by 1 base and J by 13 bases, with 10 bases between the two germline ends. Germline V gives CDR1 GTSNPN, CDR2 SVGIG (reference sequence). There are 11 residues in the CDR3. The CDR3: CAWSGGGVLFF. The CDR3 DNA follows: TGTGCCTGGAGTGGTGGCGGAGTACTGTTTTTT.

The gene calls are TRBV19 and TRBJ2-1; the match to TRBD2 covers 7 bases. There are 14 residues in the CDR3. The V and J ends lost 7 bases and 1 base, in that order; junction bases with no gene match: 4. The germline gives CDR1 LNHDA, CDR2 SQIVND (reference sequence). As DNA, the CDR3 is TGTGCCAGTAACAGCGGGGCGTCCTACAATGAGCAGTTCTTC. Amino acid sequence: CASNSGASYNEQFF.